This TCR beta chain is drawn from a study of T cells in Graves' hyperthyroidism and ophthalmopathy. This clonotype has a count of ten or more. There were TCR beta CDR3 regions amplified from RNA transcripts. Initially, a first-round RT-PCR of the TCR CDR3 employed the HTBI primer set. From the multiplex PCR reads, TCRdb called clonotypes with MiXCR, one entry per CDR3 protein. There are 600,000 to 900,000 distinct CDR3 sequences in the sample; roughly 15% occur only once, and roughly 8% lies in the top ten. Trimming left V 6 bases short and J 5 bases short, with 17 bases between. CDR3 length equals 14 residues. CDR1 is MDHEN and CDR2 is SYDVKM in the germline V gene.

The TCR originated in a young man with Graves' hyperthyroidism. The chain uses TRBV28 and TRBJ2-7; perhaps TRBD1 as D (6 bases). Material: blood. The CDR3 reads CASRVQGLGNEQYF. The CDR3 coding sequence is TGTGCCAGCAGAGTCCAGGGGCTAGGAAACGAGCAGTACTTC.